The 5 T cell receptor beta chains below come from one sample, sequenced in a study of PD-L1 blockade in urothelial cancer (dated by TCRdb to 2016 to 2017). The library was generated by the immunoSEQ multiplex PCR assay. TCRdb limited this immuneACCESS table to in-frame rearrangements with V and J called. A share of clones is missing; checked studies link under half to unresolved V genes, and the rest is unexplained. The sample records some 120,000 clones, approximately 90% of which are singletons. 1.5% to 2% of the sample is in the top ten clones. The sample's time point label is to be understood as: peripheral blood 6 weeks after treatment start. The sequenced sample was PBMCs, obtained around atezolizumab (anti-PD-L1) treatment. Receptor source: a man aged 60-69 years with urothelial cancer.

The chain couples TRBV28 to TRBJ2-4; TRBD1 matches at 8 bases. The CDR3 is made up of 15 amino acids. J was trimmed by 9 bases and V by 7 bases; bases with no gene match: 14. The germline V gene encodes CDR1 MDHEN and CDR2 SYDVKM. The CDR3 here is CASNRAGGEFGIQYF. The DNA of the CDR3 is TGTGCCAGCAATCGGGCAGGGGGCGAATTTGGCATTCAGTACTTC.

The chain uses TRBV5-4 and TRBJ1-5; tentative D call: TRBD1 (5 bases). V dropped 4 bases and J dropped 4 bases, with 12 bases sitting between them. Germline loops: CDR1 SGHNT, CDR2 YYREEE (reference sequence). The CDR3 consists of 14 residues. For the CDR3, the DNA is TGTGCCAGCAGCCGGTCGGGGGTAAATCAGCCCCAGCATTTT. It specifies CASSRSGVNQPQHF.

The chain combines TRBV27 with TRBJ1-2; tentatively, D is TRBD1 (5 bases). Between the trimmed V and J ends, which lost 3 bases and 8 bases, there was a span of 16 bases. CDR3 length: 14 residues. The germline gives CDR1 MNHEY, CDR2 SMNVEV (reference sequence). CDR3 sequence reads: CASSLSYRRDGYTF. CDR3 nucleotides: TGTGCCAGCAGTTTGAGTTACAGGAGAGACGGCTACACCTTC.

The chain carries TRBV11-2 and TRBJ2-5; TRBD2 matches at 9 bases. CDR1 is SGHAT, CDR2 FQNNGV, per germline. V dropped 1 base and J dropped 7; count of bases not matched to a gene: 7. The CDR3 consists of 15 residues. CDR3 loop: CASSLGGLAKGTQYF. The CDR3 DNA reads TGTGCCAGCAGCTTAGGGGGACTAGCCAAGGGGACCCAGTACTTC.

The CDR3 sequence is CASEGVNYGYTF. The DNA of the CDR3 is TGTGCCAGCGAGGGAGTAAACTATGGCTACACCTTC. V gene TRBV6-6 combines with J gene TRBJ1-2; D is unclear. This CDR3 contains 12 residues. Germline V gene sequence: CDR1 MNHNY, CDR2 SVGAGI (reference sequence). The V and J ends lost 8 bases and 2 bases respectively, with 9 bases between them.